One T cell receptor beta chain is described in this entry. This specimen comes from a study of blood T cell repertoires in COVID-19. Study background: From the United States, Italy and Spain came samples of acute and convalescent COVID-19. T cells, B-cell-depleted T cells, or PBMCs provided the cDNA or gDNA that served as material.

Original methodology: Nucleated cell counts were estimated from reference gene primer amplification. The data were produced by immunoSEQ multiplex PCR, yet TCRdb's version contains in-frame clones alone and is incomplete. The DNA gave D and trimming, while V, J and clone size come from that table. Of about 110,000 clones listed, about nine tenths are singletons. The germline V gene has CDR1 LNHDA and CDR2 SQIVND (reference sequence). Trimming cost V 6 bases and J 0 bases, with 15 bases left between them. The CDR3 loop spans 16 amino acids. This receptor was obtained from a woman aged 25 to 39 with acute or convalescent COVID-19. The rearrangement joins TRBV19 to TRBJ1-3, with TRBD1 as a possible D gene (5 bases). The sample consisted of peripheral blood. The CDR3 sequence is CASSYGHLLSGNTIYF. The CDR3 DNA is TGTGCCAGTAGCTACGGACACCTCCTCTCTGGAAACACCATATATTTT.